The present T cell receptor (beta chain) was sequenced within a study of T cell changes during pregnancy in multiple sclerosis. Some clones are missing from TCRdb's copy, which holds only in-frame ones; the method was immunoSEQ multiplex PCR. The sample yields about 100,000 clones, roughly 93% seen once. Trimming removed 5 bases at V and 0 bases at J, with 5 bases between. The CDR3 covers 12 residues. Looked up from germline, CDR1 is LNHDA and CDR2 is SQIVND (reference sequence). The gene calls are TRBV19 and TRBJ2-7; no clear D gene. The TCR was taken from a female donor with multiple sclerosis, enrolled in a pregnancy study. Sequenced here: peripheral blood, sampled before pregnancy. For the CDR3, the DNA is TGTGCCAGTAGTCCGGGCTCCTACGAGCAGTACTTC. It specifies CASSPGSYEQYF.